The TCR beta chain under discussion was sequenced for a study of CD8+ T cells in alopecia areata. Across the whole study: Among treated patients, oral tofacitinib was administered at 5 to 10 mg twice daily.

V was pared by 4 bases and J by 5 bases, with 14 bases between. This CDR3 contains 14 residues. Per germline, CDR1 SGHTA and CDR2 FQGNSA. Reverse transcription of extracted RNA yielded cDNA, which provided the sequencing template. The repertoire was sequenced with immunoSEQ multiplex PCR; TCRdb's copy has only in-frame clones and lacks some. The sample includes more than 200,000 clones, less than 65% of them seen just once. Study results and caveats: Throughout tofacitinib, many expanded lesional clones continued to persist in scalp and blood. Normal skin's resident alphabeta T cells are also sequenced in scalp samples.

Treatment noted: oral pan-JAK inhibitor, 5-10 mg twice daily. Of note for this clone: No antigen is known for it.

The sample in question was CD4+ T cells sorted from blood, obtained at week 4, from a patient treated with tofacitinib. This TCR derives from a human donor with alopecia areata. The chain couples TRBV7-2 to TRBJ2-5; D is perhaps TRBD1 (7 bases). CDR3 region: CASSSRDSGETQYF. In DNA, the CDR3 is TGTGCCAGCAGCTCCCGGGACAGCGGGGAGACCCAGTACTTC.